This T cell receptor beta chain stems from a study of blood T cell repertoires in COVID-19. Study summary: T cells, B-cell-depleted T cells, or PBMCs supplied cDNA or gDNA.

The germline gives CDR1 ENHRY, CDR2 SYGVKD. V was pared by 11 bases and J by 5 bases, with 15 bases between. CDR3 length equals 12 residues. As originally analysed: Reference gene primer amplification yielded estimated nucleated cell counts. Using immunoSEQ multiplex PCR, the repertoire was profiled, and TCRdb retains in-frame clones only, with some absent. V and J calls and clone size follow that table, whereas D and trimming were derived from the DNA. The sample records about 80,000 clones, over 70% being singletons. The clonotype originates from a man of 80 years or more with acute or convalescent COVID-19. V is TRBV10-3 and J is TRBJ2-5; weak D call: TRBD1 (6 bases). The sequencing sample was made of peripheral blood. The CDR3 here is CAAGQGPETQYF. CDR3 nucleotides: TGTGCCGCGGGTCAGGGGCCTGAGACCCAGTACTTC.